Listed here is a single T cell receptor beta chain. In the source study's methods: From reference gene primer amplification, estimates of nucleated cell counts were derived. Sequenced by immunoSEQ multiplex PCR; TCRdb stores in-frame clones only, minus some. Clonal size and the V and J genes are those of that table, whereas D and trimming came from the DNA. The data show approximately 260,000 clones, about four fifths seen once. The entry originates in a study of blood T cell repertoires in COVID-19. About the research overall: The samples span acute and convalescent COVID-19 from the United States, Italy and Spain. T cells, B-cell-depleted T cells, or PBMCs supplied cDNA or gDNA.

Germline loops: CDR1 SGHRS, CDR2 YFSETQ. The CDR3 length is 14 residues. The V segment lost 5 bases and the J segment 1 base; nucleotides outside the gene matches: 5. Sequenced input: peripheral blood. The J gene is TRBJ2-5, the V gene TRBV5-1, with 7 bases that match TRBD1. This sequence originates from a woman older than 75 with acute or convalescent COVID-19. The chain's CDR3 is CASSRDRAQETQYF. In DNA, the CDR3 is TGCGCCAGCAGTCGTGACAGGGCCCAAGAGACCCAGTACTTC.